The entry below describes one TCR beta chain. Using immunoSEQ multiplex PCR, the repertoire was profiled, and TCRdb retains in-frame clones only, with some absent. The sample contains fewer than 200,000 clones, roughly 70% of which appear only once. The CDR3 totals 15 residues. From germline, CDR1 is DFQATT and CDR2 SNEGSKA (reference sequence). The trim removed 3 bases at V and 5 bases at J, leaving 6 bases unmatched. These data come from a study of blood T cell repertoires in COVID-19. The V call is TRBV20-1, the J call TRBJ2-1, with 11 bases aligning to TRBD2. The sequence came from an elderly woman with acute or convalescent COVID-19. Material for sequencing was peripheral blood. The CDR3 is CSASRGTSGHNEQFF. The CDR3 DNA reads TGCAGTGCTAGTCGAGGGACTAGCGGCCACAATGAGCAGTTCTTC.